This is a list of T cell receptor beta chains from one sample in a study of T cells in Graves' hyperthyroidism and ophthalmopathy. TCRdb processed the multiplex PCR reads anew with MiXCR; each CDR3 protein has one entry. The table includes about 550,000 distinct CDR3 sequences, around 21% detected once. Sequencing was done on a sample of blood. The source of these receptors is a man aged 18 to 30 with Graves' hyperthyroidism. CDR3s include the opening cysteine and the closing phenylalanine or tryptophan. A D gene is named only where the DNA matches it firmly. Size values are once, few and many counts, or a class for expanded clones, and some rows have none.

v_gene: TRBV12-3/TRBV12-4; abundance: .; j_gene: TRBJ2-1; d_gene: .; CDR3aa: CASNSYLSSYNEQFF; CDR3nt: TGTGCCAGCAATTCCTACTTGAGCTCCTACAATGAGCAGTTCTTC
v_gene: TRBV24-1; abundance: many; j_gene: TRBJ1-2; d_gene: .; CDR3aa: CATSDTDSLVTF; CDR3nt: TGTGCCACCAGTGACACCGACAGTCTAGTCACCTTC
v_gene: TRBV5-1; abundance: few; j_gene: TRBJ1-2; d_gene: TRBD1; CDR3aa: CASSPNRGHDGYTF; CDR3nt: TGCGCCAGCAGCCCAAACAGGGGCCACGATGGCTACACCTTC
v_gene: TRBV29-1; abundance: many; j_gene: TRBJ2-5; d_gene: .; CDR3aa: CSVEDPGARETQYF; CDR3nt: TGCAGCGTTGAAGATCCGGGGGCCCGGGAGACCCAGTACTTC
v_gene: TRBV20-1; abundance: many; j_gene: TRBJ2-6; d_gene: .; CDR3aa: CSARARAGANVLTF; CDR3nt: TGCAGTGCTAGAGCGAGGGCTGGGGCCAACGTCCTGACTTTC
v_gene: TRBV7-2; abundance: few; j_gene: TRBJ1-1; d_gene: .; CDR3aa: CASSLNPPGTNTEAFF; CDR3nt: TGTGCCAGCAGCTTAAACCCCCCAGGGACGAACACTGAAGCTTTCTTT
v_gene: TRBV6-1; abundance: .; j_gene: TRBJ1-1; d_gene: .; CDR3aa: CASTTARYPEAFF; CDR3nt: TGTGCCAGCACCACCGCCCGGTACCCTGAAGCTTTCTTT
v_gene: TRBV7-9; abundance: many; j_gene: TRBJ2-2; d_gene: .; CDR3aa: CASSSQVTGELFF; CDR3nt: TGTGCCAGCAGCTCACAGGTTACCGGGGAGCTGTTTTTT
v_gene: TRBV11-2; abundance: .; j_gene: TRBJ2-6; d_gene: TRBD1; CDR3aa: CASSLEDRLSGANVLTF; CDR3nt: TGTGCCAGCAGCTTAGAGGACAGGCTCTCTGGGGCCAACGTCCTGACTTTC
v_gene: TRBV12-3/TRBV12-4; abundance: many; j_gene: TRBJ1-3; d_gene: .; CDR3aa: CASTITGGVGNTIYF; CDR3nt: TGTGCCAGCACCATAACCGGGGGGGTCGGAAACACCATATATTTT
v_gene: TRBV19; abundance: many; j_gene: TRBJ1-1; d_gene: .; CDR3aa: CASSIGTGPNTEAFF; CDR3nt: TGTGCCAGTAGTATCGGCACGGGCCCGAACACTGAAGCTTTCTTT
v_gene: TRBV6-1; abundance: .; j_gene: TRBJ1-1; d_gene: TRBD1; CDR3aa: CASRGQGAPGGTEAFF; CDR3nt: TGTGCCAGCAGGGGACAGGGGGCTCCCGGGGGCACTGAAGCTTTCTTT
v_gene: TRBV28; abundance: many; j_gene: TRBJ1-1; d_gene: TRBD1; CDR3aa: CASRLALLDREITEAFF; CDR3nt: TGTGCCAGCAGACTAGCCCTCTTGGACAGGGAAATCACTGAAGCTTTCTTT
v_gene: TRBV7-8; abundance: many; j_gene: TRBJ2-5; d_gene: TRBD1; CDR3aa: CASSLTGTGDGETQYF; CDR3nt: TGTGCCAGCAGCTTGACCGGGACAGGGGACGGAGAGACCCAGTACTTC
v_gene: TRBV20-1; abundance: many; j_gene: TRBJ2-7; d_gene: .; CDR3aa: CSAREVNYEQYF; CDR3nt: TGCAGTGCTAGAGAGGTGAACTACGAGCAGTACTTC
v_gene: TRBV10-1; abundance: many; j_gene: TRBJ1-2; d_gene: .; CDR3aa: CARQTRARGYTF; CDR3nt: TGCGCCAGACAGACCAGGGCGAGAGGCTACACCTTC
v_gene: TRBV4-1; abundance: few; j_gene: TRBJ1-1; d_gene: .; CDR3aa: CASSLIDGAMNTEAFF; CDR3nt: TGCGCCAGCAGCCTTATAGACGGGGCGATGAACACTGAAGCTTTCTTT
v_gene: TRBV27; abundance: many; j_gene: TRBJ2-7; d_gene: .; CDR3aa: CASKSRDTDHEQYF; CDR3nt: TGTGCCAGCAAAAGCCGGGACACGGATCACGAGCAGTACTTC
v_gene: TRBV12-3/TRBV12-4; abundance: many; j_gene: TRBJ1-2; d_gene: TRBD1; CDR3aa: CASSNSGQGSSGGYTF; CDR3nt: TGTGCCAGCAGTAACTCGGGACAGGGGAGTTCGGGTGGCTACACCTTC
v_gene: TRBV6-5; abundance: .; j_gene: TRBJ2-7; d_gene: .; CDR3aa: CASSYSGSFAYEQYF; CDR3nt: TGTGCCAGCAGTTACTCGGGCAGTTTCGCCTACGAGCAGTACTTC
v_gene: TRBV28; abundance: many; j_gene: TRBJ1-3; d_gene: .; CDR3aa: CASSLTRAIRNTIYF; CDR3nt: TGTGCCAGCAGTTTAACCCGGGCCATTAGAAACACCATATATTTT
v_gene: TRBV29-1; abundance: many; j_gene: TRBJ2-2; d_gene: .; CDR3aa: CSVLVVPGELFF; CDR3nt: TGCAGCGTCCTCGTCGTACCCGGGGAGCTGTTTTTT
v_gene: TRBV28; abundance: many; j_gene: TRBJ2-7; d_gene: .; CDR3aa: CASSSAGYEQCF; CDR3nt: TGTGCCAGCAGTTCCGCGGGGTACGAGCAGTGCTTC
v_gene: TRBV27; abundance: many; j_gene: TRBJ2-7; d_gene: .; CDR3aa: CASSYARMSSSEQYF; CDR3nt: TGTGCCAGCAGTTACGCGAGGATGTCGAGCAGCGAGCAGTACTTC
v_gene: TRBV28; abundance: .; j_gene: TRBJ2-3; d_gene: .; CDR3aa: CASSFGYTQYF; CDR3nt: TGTGCCAGCAGTTTCGGGTACACGCAGTATTTT
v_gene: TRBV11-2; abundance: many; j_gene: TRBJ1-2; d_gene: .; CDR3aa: CASSFGQTYGYTF; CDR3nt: TGTGCCAGCAGCTTCGGACAGACCTATGGCTACACCTTC
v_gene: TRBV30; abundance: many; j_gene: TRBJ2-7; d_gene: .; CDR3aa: CAWSSGPGEQYF; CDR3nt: TGTGCCTGGAGTTCCGGACCGGGCGAGCAGTACTTC
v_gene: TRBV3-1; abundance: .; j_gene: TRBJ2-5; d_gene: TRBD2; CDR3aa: CASSHGLAGLGPGETQYF; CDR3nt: TGTGCCAGCAGCCATGGACTAGCGGGATTAGGCCCAGGGGAGACCCAGTACTTC
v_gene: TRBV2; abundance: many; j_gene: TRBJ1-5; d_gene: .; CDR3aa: CASSVRGQPQHF; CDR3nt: TGTGCCAGCAGTGTTCGGGGTCAGCCCCAGCATTTT
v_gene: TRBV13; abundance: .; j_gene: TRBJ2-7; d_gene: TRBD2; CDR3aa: CASSTRSGLAGFPSYEQYF; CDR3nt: TGTGCCAGCAGCACCCGTTCGGGACTAGCGGGGTTCCCCTCCTACGAGCAGTACTTC
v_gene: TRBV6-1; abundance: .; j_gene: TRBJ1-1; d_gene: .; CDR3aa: CASTNLRVSTEAFF; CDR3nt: TGTGCCAGCACTAACCTCAGGGTATCCACTGAAGCTTTCTTT
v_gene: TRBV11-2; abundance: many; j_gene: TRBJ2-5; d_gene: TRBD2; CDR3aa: CASSLQRGTRETQYF; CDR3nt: TGTGCCAGCAGCTTACAGCGGGGGACTCGGGAGACCCAGTACTTC
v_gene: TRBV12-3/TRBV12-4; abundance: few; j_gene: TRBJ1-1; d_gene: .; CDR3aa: CASSLVGSDTEAFF; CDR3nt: TGTGCCAGCAGTTTAGTGGGAAGTGACACTGAAGCTTTCTTT
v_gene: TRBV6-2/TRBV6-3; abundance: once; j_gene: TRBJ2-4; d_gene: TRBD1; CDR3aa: CASSPVPVQTGGLSIQYF; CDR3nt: TGTGCCAGCAGCCCCGTTCCCGTACAAACAGGGGGCTTGTCCATTCAGTACTTC
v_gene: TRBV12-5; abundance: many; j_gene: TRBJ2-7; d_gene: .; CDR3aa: CASGSPIGFSYEQYF; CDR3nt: TGTGCTAGTGGTTCCCCTATAGGGTTTTCCTACGAGCAGTACTTC
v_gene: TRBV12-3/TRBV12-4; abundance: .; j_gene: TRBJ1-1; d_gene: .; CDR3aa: CASSLADNPHTEAFF; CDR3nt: TGTGCCAGCAGTTTAGCAGATAATCCACACACTGAAGCTTTCTTT
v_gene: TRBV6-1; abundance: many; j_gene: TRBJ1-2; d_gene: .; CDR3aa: CASSEGRTLYGYTF; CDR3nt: TGTGCCAGCAGTGAAGGGAGGACCTTATATGGCTACACCTTC
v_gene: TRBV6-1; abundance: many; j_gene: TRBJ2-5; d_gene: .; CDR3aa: CASSDNRVETQYF; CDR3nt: TGTGCCAGCAGTGATAACAGGGTTGAGACCCAGTACTTC
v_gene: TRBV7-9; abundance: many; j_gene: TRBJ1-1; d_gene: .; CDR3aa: CASSLGTPEAFF; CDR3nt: TGTGCCAGCAGCCTCGGCACACCTGAAGCTTTCTTT
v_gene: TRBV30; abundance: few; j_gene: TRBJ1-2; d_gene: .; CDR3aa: CAWGLRQASYGYTF; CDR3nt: TGTGCCTGGGGACTAAGACAGGCGTCCTATGGCTACACCTTC
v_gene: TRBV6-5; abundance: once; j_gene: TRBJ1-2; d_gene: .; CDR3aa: CASSYGPANYGYTF; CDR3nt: TGTGCCAGCAGTTATGGACCCGCTAACTATGGCTACACCTTC
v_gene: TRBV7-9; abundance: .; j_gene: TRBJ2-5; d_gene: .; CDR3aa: CASSGYGPSQETQYF; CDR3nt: TGTGCCAGCAGCGGATACGGTCCGAGCCAAGAGACCCAGTACTTC
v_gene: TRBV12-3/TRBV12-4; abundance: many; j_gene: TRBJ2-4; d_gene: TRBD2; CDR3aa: CASSFGLAGGLAKNIQYF; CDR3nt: TGTGCCAGCAGTTTTGGGCTAGCGGGGGGTCTAGCCAAAAACATTCAGTACTTC